Presented here are 17 T cell receptor beta chains from one specimen sequenced in a study of T cell repertoires in cytomegalovirus infection. In TCRdb, the reads were re-called with MiXCR into one record per CDR3 protein. The table has hundreds of thousands of distinct CDR3 sequences, roughly 16% seen once; the top ten hold about 11%. The sequenced sample consisted of PBMCs. The receptors were gathered from a human donor in good health (CMV status not recorded). Some clones in this sample may be carry-over from other donors' samples.

The rearrangement links TRBV7-2 to TRBJ2-2, with 9 bases matching TRBD1. Germline values: CDR1 SGHTA, CDR2 FQGNSA. The V and J ends lost 5 bases and 4 bases, in that order; junction bases with no gene match: 14. The CDR3 sequence is 18 residues long. In DNA, the CDR3 is TGTGCCAGCAGCGAGGGACAGGGAAGAGTGTTTGGCACCGGGGAGCTGTTTTTT. The encoded protein is CASSEGQGRVFGTGELFF. Variable domain in full (rest from reference TRBV7-2 and TRBJ2-2): GAGVSQSPSNKVTEKGKDVELRCDPISGHTALYWYRQSLGQGLEFLIYFQGNSAPDKSGLPSDRFSAERTGGSVSTLTIQRTQQEDSAVYLCASSEGQGRVFGTGELFFGEGSRLTVL.

There are a few counts of this clonotype. This chain uses TRBV2 with TRBJ2-7; the match to TRBD1 covers 7 bases. The CDR3 covers 17 residues. V was clipped by 2 bases and J by 2 bases; unmatched bases: 12. CDR1 is SNHLY, CDR2 FYNNEI, per germline. For the CDR3, the DNA is TGTGCCAGCAGTGAACGACAGGGAACTTACAGGGCCTACGAGCAGTACTTC. Translation gives CASSERQGTYRAYEQYF.

This clonotype was counted only a few times. V usage is TRBV3-1 and J usage is TRBJ1-2; no clear D. The V end lost 6 bases, the J end lost 6 bases, and 20 bases lay between the germline ends. Per the germline V gene, CDR1 is LGHDT and CDR2 is YNNKEL (reference sequence). This CDR3 comprises 15 residues. CDR3 DNA: TGTGCCAGCAGGATCTCGGGCAGCGCTAGACATGGCTACACCTTC. It is translated as CASRISGSARHGYTF.

This clonotype was observed a handful of times. The chain couples TRBV7-6 to TRBJ1-5; 8 positions agree with TRBD1. The CDR3 covers 13 residues. The germline V gene has CDR1 SGHVS and CDR2 FNYEAQ. The V segment lost 3 bases and the J segment 7 bases; nucleotides outside the gene matches: 2. The CDR3 DNA reads TGTGCCAGCAGCTTGACAGGGGAACAGCCCCAGCATTTT. Encoded protein: CASSLTGEQPQHF.

This chain connects TRBV3-1 to TRBJ2-1, with D unclear. Between the trimmed V and J ends, which lost 1 base and 8 bases, there was a span of 9 bases. The CDR3 spans 13 residues. Germline-derived CDR1 and CDR2 are LGHDT and YNNKEL (reference sequence). The CDR3 nucleotides read TGTGCCAGCAGCCAAGTAACGGTCCATGAGCAGTTCTTC. Translation: CASSQVTVHEQFF.

This clonotype was seen repeatedly, ten times or more. The gene calls are TRBV7-2 and TRBJ1-4; 7 bases match TRBD1. With 5 bases clipped from V and 8 bases from J, the junction kept 11 bases outside the gene matches. The CDR3 sequence is 15 residues long. Germline-derived CDR1 and CDR2 are SGHTA and FQGNSA. The CDR3 here is CASSPAPGGVEKLFF. DNA for the CDR3: TGTGCCAGCAGCCCGGCCCCAGGGGGGGTCGAAAAACTGTTTTTT.

In its sample, this clonotype was seen a few times. The J gene is TRBJ2-1, the V gene TRBV27; 9 bases agree with TRBD2. Germline trimming cut 4 bases from V and 6 bases from J; bases unmatched to any gene: 10. Per germline, CDR1 MNHEY and CDR2 SMNVEV (reference sequence). CDR3 length: 16 amino acids. The CDR3 DNA reads TGTGCCAGCAGTTGGGGGCGGGGGGGAAGAGGCAATGAGCAGTTCTTC. This sequence encodes CASSWGRGGRGNEQFF.

The chain has TRBV5-5 and TRBJ1-2; 7 positions agree with TRBD1. Germline V gene lookup returns CDR1 SGHKS and CDR2 YYEKEE (reference sequence). This CDR3 has 16 amino acids. J was trimmed by 4 bases and V by 2 bases; bases with no gene match: 11. The CDR3 here is CASSLQTGQRAYGYTF. The CDR3 DNA sequence: TGTGCCAGCAGCTTACAGACAGGGCAGAGGGCCTATGGCTACACCTTC.

This clonotype was recorded at least ten times. The chain employs TRBV28 and TRBJ1-1, with no clear D. Germline V gives CDR1 MDHEN, CDR2 SYDVKM. The CDR3 consists of 12 residues. Trimming removed 6 bases at V and 7 bases at J, with 12 bases between. CDR3: CASRGYGLEAFF. The CDR3 nucleotides read TGTGCCAGCAGGGGGTACGGGCTTGAAGCTTTCTTT.

The V call is TRBV20-1, the J call TRBJ1-1, with TRBD1 identical over 8 bases. J lost 5 bases, V lost 3 bases, and 11 bases had no gene match. There are 15 residues in the CDR3. The germline CDR1 and CDR2 sequences are DFQATT and SNEGSKA (reference sequence). CDR3 amino acids: CSASPQGALGTEAFF. For the CDR3, the DNA is TGCAGTGCTAGTCCCCAGGGGGCTCTAGGGACTGAAGCTTTCTTT.

This clonotype has ten or more counts. This chain uses TRBV4-1 with TRBJ1-5; no clear D. CDR3 size: 15 residues. With 4 bases removed from V and 4 bases from J, the gap between germline ends came to 14 bases. Germline values: CDR1 MGHRA, CDR2 YSYEKL. CDR3 nucleotides: TGCGCCAGCAGCCCACAAGAAAGAACGAATCAGCCCCAGCATTTT. Its protein is CASSPQERTNQPQHF.

At least ten counts were recorded for this clonotype. The J gene is TRBJ2-1, the V gene TRBV12-3 or TRBV12-4, with 7 bases aligning to TRBD2. V gave up 8 bases and J gave up 6 bases; unmatched junction bases: 4. This CDR3 comprises 12 residues. CDR3 loop: CASLTGGNEQFF. DNA of the CDR3: TGTGCCAGCCTGACGGGAGGCAATGAGCAGTTCTTC.

This clonotype was detected ten times or more. This rearrangement joins TRBV20-1 to TRBJ2-1; a weak D match, TRBD1 (6 bases). The CDR3 totals 14 residues. The V and J ends lost 3 bases and 2 bases respectively, with 11 bases between them. Germline V gene sequence: CDR1 DFQATT, CDR2 SNEGSKA (reference sequence). The CDR3 DNA follows: TGCAGTGCTAGTTCTGGGACACCCTACAATGAGCAGTTCTTC. Amino acid sequence: CSASSGTPYNEQFF.

This clonotype was recorded many times. The rearrangement joins TRBV12-3 or TRBV12-4 to TRBJ2-3; D remains ambiguous. The CDR3 consists of 14 residues. Trimming stripped 2 bases from V and 0 bases from J, with 6 bases between. CDR3 bases: TGTGCCAGCAGTTTATTCACGAGCACAGATACGCAGTATTTT. It codes for CASSLFTSTDTQYF.

The chain uses TRBV7-9 and TRBJ2-1; D call uncertain. Germline V gives CDR1 SEHNR, CDR2 FQNEAQ (reference sequence). The ends were cut back, 5 bases at V and 0 bases at J, with 17 bases in the middle. CDR3 length: 17 amino acids. CDR3 sequence (DNA): TGTGCCAGCAGCGAGAGTCAGGCTCCGAGCTCCTACAATGAGCAGTTCTTC. It codes for CASSESQAPSSYNEQFF.

This clonotype was observed at least ten times. The chain combines TRBV20-1 with TRBJ1-3; the D gene is possibly TRBD1 (5 bases). The germline V and J ends were trimmed by 6 bases and 0 bases, with 15 bases remaining between them. Looked up from germline, CDR1 is DFQATT and CDR2 is SNEGSKA (reference sequence). This CDR3 comprises 15 residues. The CDR3 coding sequence is TGCAGTGCCCACGAATGGGGCACCTCTGGAAACACCATATATTTT. It specifies CSAHEWGTSGNTIYF.

J is TRBJ1-5 and V is TRBV19; D possibly corresponds to TRBD1 (5 bases). Germline CDR1 LNHDA, CDR2 SQIVND (reference sequence). The CDR3 is made up of 14 amino acids. Trimming took off 4 bases at V and 7 bases at J, with 14 bases between the two ends. The CDR3 loop reads CASSTAGLWQPQHF. The DNA for the CDR3 is TGTGCCAGTAGTACAGCAGGGCTATGGCAGCCCCAGCATTTT.